This T cell receptor (beta chain) was identified during a study of cytomegalovirus exposure and HLA in healthy donors. Overall study results and limits: Reported results showed that the classifier diagnosed cytomegalovirus status with high specificity and sensitivity.

PCR involved 60 Vbeta and 13 Jbeta primers. Libraries were prepared by immunoSEQ multiplex PCR; TCRdb keeps only in-frame clonotypes and omits some of them. The data hold 200,000 to 250,000 clones, with less than 85% observed a single time. Germline lookup yields CDR1 ENHRY and CDR2 SYGVKD. The ends were cut back, 3 bases at V and 1 base at J, with 12 bases in the middle. CDR3 length: 15 residues. On this clone itself: Its specificity is not known.

This rearrangement joins TRBV10-3 to TRBJ1-1, with D possibly TRBD1 on 6 matching bases. The sample taken for sequencing was PBMCs. The receptor's source is a man younger than 35 in good health and CMV-seronegative. The CDR3 DNA reads as TGTGCCATCAGTGACCACAGGGTGGAGAACACTGAAGCTTTCTTT. Amino acid sequence: CAISDHRVENTEAFF.